This T cell receptor (beta chain) was sequenced during a study of human T cells and chemical hapten exposure. With 5 bases removed from V and 4 bases from J, the gap between germline ends came to 18 bases. CDR3 length equals 16 residues. Germline V lookup: CDR1 SGHTA, CDR2 FQGNSA. About this clonotype itself: What it recognizes is unknown.

The study's findings and limits: Donors in the study had alopecia, meaning their immune response may differ from healthy people's.

Described time point: patch test 3, about 24 weeks after DPC sensitization. The treatment denotes: therapeutic diphenylcyclopropenone sensitization with weekly scalp DPC. Phlebotomy was performed prior to application of every patch test. Each cDNA molecule in the library carried unique molecular identifiers. How the authors handled the data: Counts of TCRs in each sample centred on a median of about 99,000 and extended from approximately 20,000 to 700,000. Via MiXCR, TCRdb re-called the RACE reads, giving one row per CDR3 protein. It is TCRdb's table, rather than the study itself, that gives the V and J calls and clone size. The table includes about 200,000 distinct CDR3 sequences, around 25% detected once.

The receptor was isolated from a middle-aged woman with alopecia areata. Some clones in this sample may be carry-over from other donors' samples. Material: whole blood, obtained in connection with sensitization to the hapten diphenylcyclopropenone (DPC). V is TRBV7-2 and J is TRBJ1-3, with D tentatively TRBD1 (5 bases). In DNA, the CDR3 is TGTGCCAGCAGCCTACCTTCAGGGAGTTCAGGAAACACCATATATTTT. The encoded protein is CASSLPSGSSGNTIYF.